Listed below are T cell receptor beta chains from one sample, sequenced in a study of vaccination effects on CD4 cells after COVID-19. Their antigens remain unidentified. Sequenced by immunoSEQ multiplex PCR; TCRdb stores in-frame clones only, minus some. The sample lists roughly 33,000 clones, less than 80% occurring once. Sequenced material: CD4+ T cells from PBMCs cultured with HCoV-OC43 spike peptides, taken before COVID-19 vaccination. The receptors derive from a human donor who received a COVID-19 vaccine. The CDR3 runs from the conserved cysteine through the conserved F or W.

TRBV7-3 CASQRGKQETQYF
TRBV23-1 CASFDLSQGNEKLFF
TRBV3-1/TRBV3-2 CASSQDSFTYEQYF
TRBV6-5 CASVLGPGGRGEQYF
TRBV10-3 CAISSPSGGEETQYF
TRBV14 CASSQAGFAFF
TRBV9 CASSPRGVIGETQYF
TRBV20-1 CSASGASGRTYEQYF
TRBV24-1 CATMAEGTGELFF
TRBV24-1 CATSETGTPHLQQYF
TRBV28 CASSFQGLNQPQHF
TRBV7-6 CASSFGLRTDTQYF
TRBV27 CASSSEAGAAETQYF
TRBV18 CASSTERVSAFF
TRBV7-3 CASSLNPGYEQYF
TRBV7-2 CASSFGTGGWYEQYF
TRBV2 CASRTRAIGELFF
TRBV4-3 CASSQEQSGNTIYF
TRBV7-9 CASSSSGANTGELFF
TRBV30 CAWSVRLASDTGELFF
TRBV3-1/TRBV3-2 CASSQPSGEAGELFF
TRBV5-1 CASSSLRGDGYTF
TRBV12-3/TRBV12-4 CASRPTGAYGYTF
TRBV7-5 CARPGQGDSPLHF
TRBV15 CATSRDPGFYSYEQYF
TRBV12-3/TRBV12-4 CASSSGSGNTIYF
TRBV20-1 CSARDKGEQYF